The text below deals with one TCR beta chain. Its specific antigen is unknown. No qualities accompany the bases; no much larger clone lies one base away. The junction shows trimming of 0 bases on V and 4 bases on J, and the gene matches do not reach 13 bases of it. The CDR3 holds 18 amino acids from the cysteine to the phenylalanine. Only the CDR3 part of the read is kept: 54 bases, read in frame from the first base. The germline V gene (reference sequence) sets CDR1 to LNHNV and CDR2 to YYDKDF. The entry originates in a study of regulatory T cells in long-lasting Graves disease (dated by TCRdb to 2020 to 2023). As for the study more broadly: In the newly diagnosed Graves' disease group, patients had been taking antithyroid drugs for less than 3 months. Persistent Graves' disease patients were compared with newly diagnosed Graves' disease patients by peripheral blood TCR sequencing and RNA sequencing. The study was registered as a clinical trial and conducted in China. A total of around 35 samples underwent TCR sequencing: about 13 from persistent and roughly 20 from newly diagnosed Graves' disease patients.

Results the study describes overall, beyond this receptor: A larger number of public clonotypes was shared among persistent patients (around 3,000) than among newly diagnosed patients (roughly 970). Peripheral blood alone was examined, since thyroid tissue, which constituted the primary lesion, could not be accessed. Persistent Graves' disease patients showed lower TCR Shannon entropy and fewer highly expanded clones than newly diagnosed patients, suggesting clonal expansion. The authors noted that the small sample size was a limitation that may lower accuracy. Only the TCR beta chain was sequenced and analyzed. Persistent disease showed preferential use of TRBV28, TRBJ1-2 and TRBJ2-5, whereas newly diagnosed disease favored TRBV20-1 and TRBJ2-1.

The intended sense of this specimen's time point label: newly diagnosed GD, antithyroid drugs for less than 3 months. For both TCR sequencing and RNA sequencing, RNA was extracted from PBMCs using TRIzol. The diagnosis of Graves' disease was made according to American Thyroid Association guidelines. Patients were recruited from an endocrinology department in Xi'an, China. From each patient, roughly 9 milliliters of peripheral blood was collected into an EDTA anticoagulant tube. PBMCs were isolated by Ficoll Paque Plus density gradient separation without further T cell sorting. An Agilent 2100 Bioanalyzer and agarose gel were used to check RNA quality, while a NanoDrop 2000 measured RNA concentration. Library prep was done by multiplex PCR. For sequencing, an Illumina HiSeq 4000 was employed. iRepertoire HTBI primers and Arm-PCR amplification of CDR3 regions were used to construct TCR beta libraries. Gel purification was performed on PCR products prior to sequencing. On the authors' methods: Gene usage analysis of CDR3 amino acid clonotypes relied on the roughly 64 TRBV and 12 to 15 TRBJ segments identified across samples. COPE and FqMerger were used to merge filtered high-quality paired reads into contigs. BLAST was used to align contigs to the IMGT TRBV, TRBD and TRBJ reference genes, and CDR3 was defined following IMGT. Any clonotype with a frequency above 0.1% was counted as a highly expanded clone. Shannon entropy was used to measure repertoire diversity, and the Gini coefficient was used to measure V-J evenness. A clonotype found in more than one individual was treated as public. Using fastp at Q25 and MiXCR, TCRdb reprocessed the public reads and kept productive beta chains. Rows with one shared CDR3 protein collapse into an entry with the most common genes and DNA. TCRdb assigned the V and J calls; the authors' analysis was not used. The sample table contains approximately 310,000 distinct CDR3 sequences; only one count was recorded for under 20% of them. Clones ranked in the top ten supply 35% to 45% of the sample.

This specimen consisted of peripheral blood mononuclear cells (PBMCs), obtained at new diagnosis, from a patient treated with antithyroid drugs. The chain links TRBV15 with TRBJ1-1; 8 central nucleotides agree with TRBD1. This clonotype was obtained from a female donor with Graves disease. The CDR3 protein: CATSRDPRDRPEVTEAFF. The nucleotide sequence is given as TGTGCCACCAGCAGAGATCCCAGGGACAGGCCTGAGGTCACTGAAGCTTTCTTT.